This is a list of T cell receptor beta chains from one sample in a study of shared clonotypes between healthy human individuals. Here immunoSEQ multiplex PCR was the method, and the copy in TCRdb shows in-frame clones only, minus some. The sample has over a million clones, roughly 75% seen once. Sequences were obtained from memory CD4+ T cells sorted from blood. Receptor source: a man between 18 and 35 years old in good health. The CDR3 runs from the conserved cysteine through the conserved F or W. Fields, in order: J gene, V gene, CDR3 protein.

j_call: TRBJ1-2
v_call: TRBV4-1
cdr3_aa: CASSRDRAYGYTF

j_call: TRBJ1-2
v_call: TRBV6-5
cdr3_aa: CASSLPGSYGYTF

j_call: TRBJ2-1
v_call: TRBV6-6
cdr3_aa: CASSRTSGGDEQFF

j_call: TRBJ2-7
v_call: TRBV27
cdr3_aa: CASSRAGVGFYEQYF

j_call: TRBJ2-3
v_call: TRBV10-1
cdr3_aa: CASSGPTSGNIFGTDTQYF

j_call: TRBJ1-6
v_call: TRBV9
cdr3_aa: CASSVADANSYNSPLHF

j_call: TRBJ2-5
v_call: TRBV19
cdr3_aa: CASKAHYQETQYF

j_call: TRBJ1-5
v_call: TRBV7-9
cdr3_aa: CASSLGRGRNQPQHF

j_call: TRBJ1-2
v_call: TRBV5-4
cdr3_aa: CASSLEQGRGGYTF

j_call: TRBJ1-2
v_call: TRBV4-1
cdr3_aa: CASRGGYGYTF

j_call: TRBJ1-2
v_call: TRBV6-1
cdr3_aa: CASQGGPSGNYGYTF

j_call: TRBJ2-3
v_call: TRBV27
cdr3_aa: CASRGALSDTQYF

j_call: TRBJ2-7
v_call: TRBV7-8
cdr3_aa: CASSLVTGQPSWADEQYF

j_call: TRBJ1-4
v_call: TRBV4-3
cdr3_aa: CASSPGTSATNEKLFF

j_call: TRBJ1-6
v_call: TRBV28
cdr3_aa: CASSLQGANSPLHF

j_call: TRBJ2-1
v_call: TRBV4-1
cdr3_aa: CASSQDRRLAGAYNEQFF

j_call: TRBJ2-7
v_call: TRBV7-2
cdr3_aa: CASSPLSGPYEQYF

j_call: TRBJ1-2
v_call: TRBV5-6
cdr3_aa: CASSLPGQGGYGYTF

j_call: TRBJ2-7
v_call: TRBV30
cdr3_aa: CAWNRENLYEQYF

j_call: TRBJ2-5
v_call: TRBV29-1
cdr3_aa: CSVSGGKETQYF

j_call: TRBJ1-1
v_call: TRBV19
cdr3_aa: CASSTRTGGVATNTEAFF

j_call: TRBJ1-1
v_call: TRBV11-2
cdr3_aa: CASSLRLPREGNTEAFF

j_call: TRBJ1-1
v_call: TRBV11-2
cdr3_aa: CASSVFNGEAFF

j_call: TRBJ2-1
v_call: TRBV10-3
cdr3_aa: CAHRDSDPGGEQFF

j_call: TRBJ1-1
v_call: TRBV30
cdr3_aa: CAPRGRTGNTEAFF

j_call: TRBJ2-7
v_call: TRBV19
cdr3_aa: CASGDRGREQYF

j_call: TRBJ1-3
v_call: TRBV4-3
cdr3_aa: CASSQAPGGSGNTIYF

j_call: TRBJ1-6
v_call: TRBV28
cdr3_aa: CASRDLNSPLHF

j_call: TRBJ2-7
v_call: TRBV11-2
cdr3_aa: CASSPRGAGAFYEQYF

j_call: TRBJ2-7
v_call: TRBV19
cdr3_aa: CASRTTNSYEQYF

j_call: TRBJ1-6
v_call: TRBV18
cdr3_aa: CASSLTSIGRLLHF

j_call: TRBJ1-5
v_call: TRBV19
cdr3_aa: CASSRTGGNNQPQHF

j_call: TRBJ1-2
v_call: TRBV7-2
cdr3_aa: CASSLGQGVYGYTF

j_call: TRBJ2-5
v_call: TRBV5-1
cdr3_aa: CASSRTLSGQQETQYF

j_call: TRBJ1-5
v_call: TRBV6-5
cdr3_aa: CASRPDGSNQPQHF

j_call: TRBJ1-4
v_call: TRBV7-8
cdr3_aa: CASSLPRQGANEKLFF

j_call: TRBJ2-2
v_call: TRBV9
cdr3_aa: CASSVVSGQVHTGELFF